The T cell receptor beta chain under discussion was sequenced for a study of T-cell reconstitution after alpha-beta-depleted transplantation in children. Whole-study findings and limits: There were reportedly several hundred expanded graft clones from which alpha-beta T cells came about two months after transplant.

V was trimmed by 0 bases and J by 9 bases, leaving 9 bases between them. Germline V CDR1 and CDR2: LGHDT, YNNKEL (reference sequence). CDR3 length equals 13 residues. This clonotype was seen more than once but under ten times. Antigen specificity is unknown. Researchers prepared the TCRbeta library using unique molecular identifiers, the study reports. TCRdb called the PCR reads again in MiXCR, with one record for every CDR3 protein. This sample has almost 600,000 distinct CDR3 sequences; over 25% occur once, and the top ten carry about 35%. The TCR originated in a boy under three years old with Wiskott-Aldrich syndrome, due to receive a stem cell transplant. Sequenced material: PBMCs, taken before TCRalphabeta/CD19-depleted stem cell transplant. V and J are TRBV3-1 and TRBJ2-1, with TRBD2 as a possible D gene (5 bases). CDR3 protein: CASSQEIGGEQFF. The CDR3 bases are TGTGCCAGCAGCCAAGAAATCGGAGGTGAGCAGTTCTTC.